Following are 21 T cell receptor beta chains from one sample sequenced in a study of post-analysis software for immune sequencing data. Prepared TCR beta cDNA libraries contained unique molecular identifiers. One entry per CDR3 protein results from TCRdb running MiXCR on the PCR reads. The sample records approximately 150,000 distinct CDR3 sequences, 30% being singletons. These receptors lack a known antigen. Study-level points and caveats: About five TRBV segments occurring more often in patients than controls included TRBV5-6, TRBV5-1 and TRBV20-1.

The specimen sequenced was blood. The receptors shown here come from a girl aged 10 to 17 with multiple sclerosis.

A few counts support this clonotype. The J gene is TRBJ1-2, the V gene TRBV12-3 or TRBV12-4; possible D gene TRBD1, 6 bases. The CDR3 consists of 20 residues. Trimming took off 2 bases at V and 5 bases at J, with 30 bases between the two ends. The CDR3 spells CASSLPLGAGGRAVGYGYTF. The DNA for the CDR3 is TGTGCCAGCAGTTTACCCTTGGGGGCGGGGGGAAGGGCCGTGGGTTATGGCTACACCTTC.

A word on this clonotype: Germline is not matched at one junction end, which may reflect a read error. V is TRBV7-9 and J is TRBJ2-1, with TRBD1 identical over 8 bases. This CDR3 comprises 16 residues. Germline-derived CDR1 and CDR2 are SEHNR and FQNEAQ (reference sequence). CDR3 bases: TGTGCCAGCAGCTTAGGGACAGGGTTTGTTTCCAATGAGCGGTTCTTC. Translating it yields CASSLGTGFVSNERFF.

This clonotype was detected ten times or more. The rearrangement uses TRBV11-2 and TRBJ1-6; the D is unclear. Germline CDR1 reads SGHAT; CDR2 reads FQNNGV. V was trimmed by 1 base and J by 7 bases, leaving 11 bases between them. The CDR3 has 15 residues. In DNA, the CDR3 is TGTGCCAGCAGCTTAGTTGAGGGAGGAAATTCACCCCTCCACTTT. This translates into CASSLVEGGNSPLHF.

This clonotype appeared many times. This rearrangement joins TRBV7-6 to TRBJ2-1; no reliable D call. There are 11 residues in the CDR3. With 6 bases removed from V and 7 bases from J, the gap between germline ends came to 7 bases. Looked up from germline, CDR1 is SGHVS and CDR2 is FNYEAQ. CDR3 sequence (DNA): TGTGCCAGCAGTCCCGGTAATGAGCAGTTCTTC. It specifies CASSPGNEQFF.

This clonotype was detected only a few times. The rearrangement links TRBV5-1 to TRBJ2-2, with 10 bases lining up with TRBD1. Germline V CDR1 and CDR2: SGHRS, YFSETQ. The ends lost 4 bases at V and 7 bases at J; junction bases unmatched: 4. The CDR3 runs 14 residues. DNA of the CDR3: TGCGCCAGCAGCCCCGGACAGGGGGTCGGGGAGCTGTTTTTT. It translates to CASSPGQGVGELFF.

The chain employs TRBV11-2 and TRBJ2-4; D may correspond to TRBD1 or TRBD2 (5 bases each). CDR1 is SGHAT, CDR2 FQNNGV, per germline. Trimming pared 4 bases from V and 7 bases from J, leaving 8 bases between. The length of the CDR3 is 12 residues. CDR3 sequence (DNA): TGTGCCAGCAGCTATGAGGGGAACATTCAGTACTTC. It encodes CASSYEGNIQYF. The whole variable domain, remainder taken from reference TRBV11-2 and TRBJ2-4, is EAGVAQSPRYKIIEKRQSVAFWCNPISGHATLYWYQQILGQGPKLLIQFQNNGVVDDSQLPKDRFSAERLKGVDSTLKIQPAKLEDSAVYLCASSYEGNIQYFGAGTRLSVL.

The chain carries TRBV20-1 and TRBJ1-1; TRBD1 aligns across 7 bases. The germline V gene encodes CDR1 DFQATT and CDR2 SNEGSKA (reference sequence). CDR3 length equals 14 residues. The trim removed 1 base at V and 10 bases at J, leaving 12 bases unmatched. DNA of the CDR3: TGCAGTGCTAGAGTAAAAGGGAGAGGGGGCGCAGCTTTCTTT. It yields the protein CSARVKGRGGAAFF.

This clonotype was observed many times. CDR3 protein: CACGLEETQYF. The CDR3 DNA reads TGTGCCTGTGGTTTGGAGGAGACCCAGTACTTC. The chain employs TRBV10-3 and TRBJ2-5; D is uncertain. This CDR3 is built from 11 residues. The germline gives CDR1 ENHRY, CDR2 SYGVKD. V was shortened by 11 bases and J by 5 bases, with 12 bases between the two germline ends.

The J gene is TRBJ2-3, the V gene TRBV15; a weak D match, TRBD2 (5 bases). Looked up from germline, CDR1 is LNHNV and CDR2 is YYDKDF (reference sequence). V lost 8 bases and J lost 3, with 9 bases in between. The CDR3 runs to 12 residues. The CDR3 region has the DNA TGTGCCACCCCCGGGGTAACAGATACGCAGTATTTT. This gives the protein CATPGVTDTQYF.

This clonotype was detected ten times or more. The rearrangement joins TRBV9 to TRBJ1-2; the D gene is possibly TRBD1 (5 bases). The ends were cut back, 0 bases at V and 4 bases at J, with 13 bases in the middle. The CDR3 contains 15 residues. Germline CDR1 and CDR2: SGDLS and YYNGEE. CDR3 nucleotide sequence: TGTGCCAGCAGCGTAGTCCCGGAGACAGTCTATGGCTACACCTTC. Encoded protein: CASSVVPETVYGYTF.

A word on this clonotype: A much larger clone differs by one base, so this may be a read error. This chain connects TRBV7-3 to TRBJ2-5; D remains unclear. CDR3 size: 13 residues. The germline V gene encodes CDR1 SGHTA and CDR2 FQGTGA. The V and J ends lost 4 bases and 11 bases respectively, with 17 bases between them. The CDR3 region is CASSWGPGNEQYF. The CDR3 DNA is TGTGCCAGCAGCTGGGGTCCGGGCAATGAGCAGTACTTC.

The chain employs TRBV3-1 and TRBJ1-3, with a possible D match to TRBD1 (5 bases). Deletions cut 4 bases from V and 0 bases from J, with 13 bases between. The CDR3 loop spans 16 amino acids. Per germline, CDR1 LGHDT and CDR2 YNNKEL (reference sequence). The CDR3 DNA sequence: TGTGCCAGCAGCCTGTGGGACTCCAACTCTGGAAACACCATATATTTT. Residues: CASSLWDSNSGNTIYF.

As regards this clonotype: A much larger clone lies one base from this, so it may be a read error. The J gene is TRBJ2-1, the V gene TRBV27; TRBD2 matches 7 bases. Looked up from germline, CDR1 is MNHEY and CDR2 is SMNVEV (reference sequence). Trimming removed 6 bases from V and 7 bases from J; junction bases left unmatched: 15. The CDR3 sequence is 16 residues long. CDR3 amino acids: CASRPFRLVGGNEQFF. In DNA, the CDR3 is TGTGCCAGCAGGCCCTTCAGACTAGTGGGAGGGAATGAGCAGTTCTTC.

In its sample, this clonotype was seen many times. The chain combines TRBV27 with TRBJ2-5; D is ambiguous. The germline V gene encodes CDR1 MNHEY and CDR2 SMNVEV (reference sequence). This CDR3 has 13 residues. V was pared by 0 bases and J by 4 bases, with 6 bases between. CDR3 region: CASSLSRRETQYF. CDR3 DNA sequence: TGTGCCAGCAGTTTATCCCGGCGAGAGACCCAGTACTTC.

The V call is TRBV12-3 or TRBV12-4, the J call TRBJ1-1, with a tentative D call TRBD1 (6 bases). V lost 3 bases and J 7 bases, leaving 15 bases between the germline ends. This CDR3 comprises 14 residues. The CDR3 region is CASSLRTVSFEAFF. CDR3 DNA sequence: TGTGCCAGCAGTTTGAGGACAGTTAGTTTTGAAGCTTTCTTT.

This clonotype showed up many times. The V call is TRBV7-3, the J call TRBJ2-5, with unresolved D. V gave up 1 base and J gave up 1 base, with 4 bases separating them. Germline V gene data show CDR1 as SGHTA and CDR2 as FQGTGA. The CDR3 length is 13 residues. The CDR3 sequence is CASSLIPQETQYF. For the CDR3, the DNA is TGTGCCAGCAGCTTAATACCCCAAGAGACCCAGTACTTC.

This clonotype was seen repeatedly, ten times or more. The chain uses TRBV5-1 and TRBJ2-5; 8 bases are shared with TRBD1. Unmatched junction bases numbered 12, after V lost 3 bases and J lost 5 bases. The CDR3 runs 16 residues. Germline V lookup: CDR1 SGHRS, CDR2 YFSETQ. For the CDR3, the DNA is TGCGCCAGCAGCTCAACCCCAGGGGGCAGTGGGGAGACCCAGTACTTC. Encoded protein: CASSSTPGGSGETQYF. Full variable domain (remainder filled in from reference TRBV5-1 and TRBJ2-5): KAGVTQTPRYLIKTRGQQVTLSCSPISGHRSVSWYQQTPGQGLQFLFEYFSETQRNKGNFPGRFSGRQFSNSRSEMNVSTLELGDSALYLCASSSTPGGSGETQYFGPGTRLLVL.

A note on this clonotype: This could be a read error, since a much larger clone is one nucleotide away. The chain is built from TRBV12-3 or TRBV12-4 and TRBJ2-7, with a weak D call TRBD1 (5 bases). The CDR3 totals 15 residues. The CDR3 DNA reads TGTGCCGGCAGTACCCAACAGGCTAGCTCCTACGAGCAGTACTTC. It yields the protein CAGSTQQASSYEQYF.

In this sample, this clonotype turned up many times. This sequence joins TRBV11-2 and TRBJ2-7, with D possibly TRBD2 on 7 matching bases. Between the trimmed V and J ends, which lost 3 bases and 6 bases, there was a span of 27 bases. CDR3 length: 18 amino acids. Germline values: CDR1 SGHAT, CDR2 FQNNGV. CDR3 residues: CASSFTKGGRLLVSEQYF. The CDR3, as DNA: TGTGCCAGCAGCTTTACGAAGGGGGGGCGTCTTCTGGTAAGCGAGCAGTACTTC.

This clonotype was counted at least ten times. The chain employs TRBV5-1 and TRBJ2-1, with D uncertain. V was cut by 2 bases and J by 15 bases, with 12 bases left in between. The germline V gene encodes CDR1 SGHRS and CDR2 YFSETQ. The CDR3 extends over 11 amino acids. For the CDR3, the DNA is TGCGCCAGCAGCTTTGGAACCGAATCGTTCTTC. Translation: CASSFGTESFF.

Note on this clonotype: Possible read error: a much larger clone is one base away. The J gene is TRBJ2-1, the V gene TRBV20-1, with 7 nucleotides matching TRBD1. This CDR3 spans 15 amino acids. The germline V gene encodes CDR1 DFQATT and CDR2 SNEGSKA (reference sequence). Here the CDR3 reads CSARDPRGSGNGQFF. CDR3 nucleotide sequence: TGCAGTGCTAGAGACCCCAGGGGGAGCGGCAATGGGCAGTTCTTC.